The 29 T cell receptor beta chains presented below share a single source sample, sequenced in a study of vaccination and CD4 T cells after COVID-19. Antigen specificity for these receptors is unknown. The treatment was: approximately nine-day PBMC culture with coronavirus spike peptide pools or control peptides (ViraFEST assay). Sequencing of cultured CD4+ T cell DNA used the Oncomine TCR Beta short-read assay. TCRdb called the PCR reads again in MiXCR, with one record for every CDR3 protein. The data contain some 25,000 distinct CDR3 sequences, around 67% of them singletons. Sequencing used CD4+ T cells from blood, cultured in vitro, obtained after SARS-CoV-2 vaccination. Receptors originate from a human donor who received a COVID-19 vaccine.

V is TRBV6-1 and J is TRBJ2-5; D is possibly TRBD1 (6 bases). CDR1 is MNHNS and CDR2 is SASEGT in the germline V gene. Trimming left V 7 bases short and J 0 bases short, with 21 bases between. CDR3 length: 17 amino acids. The CDR3 DNA is TGTGCCAGCACCCCCCTGTCCGGGACATTGTACCAAGAGACCCAGTACTTC. Its translation is CASTPLSGTLYQETQYF.

The chain employs TRBV6-1 and TRBJ1-1; unclear D gene. Trimming removed 5 bases at V and 1 base at J, with 8 bases between. Germline CDR1 is MNHNS and CDR2 is SASEGT. The CDR3 length is 13 residues. The CDR3 sequence is CASSRMGNTEAFF. CDR3 DNA: TGTGCCAGCAGTAGGATGGGGAACACTGAAGCTTTCTTT.

The CDR3 DNA follows: TGTGCCAGCAGCCGGCCTGCAGGACAGGGGGAAATTGGAAACACCATATATTTT. Amino acids: CASSRPAGQGEIGNTIYF. The V call is TRBV7-6, the J call TRBJ1-3; 10 bases line up with TRBD1. The CDR3 is 18 residues long. CDR1 and CDR2 from the germline V gene are SGHVS and FNYEAQ. V shed 5 bases, J shed 3 bases, and the junction held 13 bases outside the gene matches.

The chain carries TRBV11-3 and TRBJ2-5; D is perhaps TRBD1 (6 bases). The CDR3 is 15 amino acids. CDR1 is SGHNT, CDR2 YENEEA, per germline. V was cut by 1 base and J by 5 bases, with 14 bases left in between. CDR3 DNA sequence: TGTGCCAGCAGCTTAGTAGGGCCTACAGGGGAGACCCAGTACTTC. Protein: CASSLVGPTGETQYF.

V gene TRBV27 combines with J gene TRBJ1-2; tentative D call: TRBD1 (6 bases). Deletions cut 5 bases from V and 1 base from J, with 11 bases between. Germline V lookup: CDR1 MNHEY, CDR2 SMNVEV (reference sequence). CDR3 size: 14 residues. The CDR3 loop reads CASSPQGFNYGYTF. DNA for the CDR3: TGTGCCAGCAGTCCACAGGGTTTTAACTATGGCTACACCTTC.

This clonotype was found a few times. This chain joins TRBV15 and TRBJ1-2; no clear D gene. The CDR3 has 16 amino acids. From germline, CDR1 is LNHNV and CDR2 YYDKDF (reference sequence). V lost 0 bases and J lost 4, with 15 bases in between. The CDR3 reads CATSRDGSFLFYGYTF. The CDR3 DNA reads TGTGCCACCAGCAGAGATGGTAGCTTCTTATTCTATGGCTACACCTTC.

The V and J genes are TRBV3-1 and TRBJ1-1; tentatively, D is TRBD1 (5 bases). CDR3 length: 12 residues. V was pared by 1 base and J by 6 bases, with 6 bases between. The germline V gene has CDR1 LGHDT and CDR2 YNNKEL (reference sequence). CDR3 DNA: TGTGCCAGCAGCCAAGCAGGGTCTGAAGCTTTCTTT. Translated: CASSQAGSEAFF.

The chain has TRBV7-8 and TRBJ2-7; D call uncertain. Germline-derived CDR1 and CDR2 are SGHVS and FQNEAQ. The CDR3 loop spans 14 amino acids. Trimming took off 3 bases at V and 0 bases at J, with 9 bases between the two ends. CDR3 DNA sequence: TGTGCCAGCAGCTTTACGGCGAGCTCCTACGAGCAGTACTTC. This sequence encodes CASSFTASSYEQYF.

The chain uses TRBV2 and TRBJ1-5; D remains unclear. This CDR3 comprises 15 residues. V was cut by 0 bases and J by 2 bases, with 8 bases left in between. Germline-derived CDR1 and CDR2 are SNHLY and FYNNEI. This chain's CDR3 is CASSEASGRNQPQHF. DNA of the CDR3: TGTGCCAGCAGTGAAGCGAGCGGACGCAATCAGCCCCAGCATTTT.

This clonotype was found a few times. The chain combines TRBV7-2 with TRBJ2-3; D is ambiguous. This CDR3 region has 15 residues. Trimming pared 6 bases from V and 0 bases from J, leaving 13 bases between. Germline V CDR1 and CDR2: SGHTA, FQGNSA. CDR3 DNA sequence: TGTGCCAGCAGTTTCACCCCCGCCAGCACAGATACGCAGTATTTT. Translating it yields CASSFTPASTDTQYF.

The genes are TRBV7-7 and TRBJ1-3, with D possibly TRBD1 on 6 matching bases. V was trimmed by 3 bases and J by 4 bases, leaving 13 bases between them. Germline V gene sequence: CDR1 SSHAT, CDR2 FNYEAQ (reference sequence). The CDR3 runs 15 residues. CDR3 bases: TGTGCCAGCAGCTTCCAGGGGAAGGGGGGAAACACCATATATTTT. This codes for CASSFQGKGGNTIYF.

This clonotype was seen a few times. The chain combines TRBV6-1 with TRBJ1-2; D ambiguous. CDR1 is MNHNS, CDR2 SASEGT, per germline. The V gene lost 6 bases and the J gene lost 2 bases, with 7 bases spanning the gap. The CDR3 contains 12 residues. CDR3 in amino acids: CASRDGNYGYTF. CDR3 coding DNA: TGTGCCAGCAGGGACGGCAACTATGGCTACACCTTC.

The chain employs TRBV4-1 and TRBJ2-5; D not certain. Trimming shortened V by 4 bases and J by 1 base, and 7 bases separated the two germline ends. This CDR3 region has 13 residues. Germline V gene lookup returns CDR1 MGHRA and CDR2 YSYEKL. The CDR3 protein is CASSRPAQETQYF. The CDR3 nucleotides are TGCGCCAGCAGCCGCCCAGCCCAAGAGACCCAGTACTTC.

The chain employs TRBV7-9 and TRBJ2-2; D is unresolved. Germline V gene data show CDR1 as SEHNR and CDR2 as FQNEAQ (reference sequence). Trimming left V 4 bases short and J 4 bases short, with 4 bases between. This CDR3 spans 12 amino acids. CDR3 sequence: CASSSITGELFF. DNA for the CDR3: TGTGCCAGCAGCTCAATCACCGGGGAGCTGTTTTTT.

The genes are TRBV2 and TRBJ2-7, with TRBD2 matching 11 bases. The CDR3 contains 14 residues. CDR1 is SNHLY and CDR2 is FYNNEI in the germline V gene. Trimming removed 7 bases from V and 5 bases from J; junction bases left unmatched: 7. The CDR3 region is CASTPGLAVHEQYF. The CDR3 coding sequence is TGTGCCAGCACTCCGGGACTAGCGGTCCACGAGCAGTACTTC.

J is TRBJ1-2 and V is TRBV30, with D possibly TRBD1 on 6 matching bases. This CDR3 is 14 amino acids long. V was clipped by 4 bases and J by 1 base, with 13 bases between them. The germline gives CDR1 GTSNPN, CDR2 SVGIG (reference sequence). CDR3: CAWKQGSFNYGYTF. The CDR3 DNA sequence: TGTGCCTGGAAACAGGGATCGTTTAACTATGGCTACACCTTC.

This chain joins TRBV15 and TRBJ1-5, with D perhaps matching TRBD1 (5 bases). The V and J ends lost 1 base and 3 bases respectively, with 10 bases between them. Germline V gene lookup returns CDR1 LNHNV and CDR2 YYDKDF (reference sequence). The CDR3 loop spans 15 amino acids. The CDR3 DNA is TGTGCCACCAGCAGAGGGGGACGTCTCAATCAGCCCCAGCATTTT. It encodes CATSRGGRLNQPQHF.

The chain carries TRBV12-3 or TRBV12-4 and TRBJ1-2; D is ambiguous. The CDR3 is 15 residues long. V shed 5 bases and J shed 0 bases, with 13 bases lying between them. The CDR3 sequence: CASSTRRGSNYGYTF. The CDR3, as DNA: TGTGCCAGCAGTACCCGGCGGGGTTCTAACTATGGCTACACCTTC.

This clonotype has a handful of counts. V is TRBV20-1 and J is TRBJ1-5; 8 bases line up with TRBD1. This CDR3 spans 13 amino acids. The V segment lost 7 bases and the J segment 2 bases; nucleotides outside the gene matches: 4. Germline loops: CDR1 DFQATT, CDR2 SNEGSKA (reference sequence). The CDR3 DNA sequence: TGCAGTGTTCAGACAGGGGGCAATCAGCCCCAGCATTTT. Translated: CSVQTGGNQPQHF.

The rearrangement links TRBV19 to TRBJ1-2; D is unclear. Germline-derived CDR1 and CDR2 are LNHDA and SQIVND (reference sequence). The CDR3 contains 13 residues. V lost 7 bases and J 7 bases, leaving 16 bases between the germline ends. CDR3 bases: TGTGCCAGTACGGGTTACGGCAGAGGTGGCTACACCTTC. Its translation is CASTGYGRGGYTF.

V usage is TRBV6-1 and J usage is TRBJ1-2, with D uncertain. Trimming took 5 bases from V and 7 from J, leaving 17 bases between them. The CDR3 has 14 residues. Germline V CDR1 and CDR2: MNHNS, SASEGT. CDR3: CASSRAGRSSGYTF. In DNA form, the CDR3 reads TGTGCCAGCAGTCGGGCTGGGAGGTCGAGTGGCTACACCTTC.

This chain joins TRBV10-3 and TRBJ2-5; TRBD2 aligns across 7 bases. The germline gives CDR1 ENHRY, CDR2 SYGVKD. V trimming: 8 bases; J trimming: 3 bases; junction bases outside the gene matches: 6. The CDR3 sequence is 13 residues long. The CDR3 loop reads CAISAGQEETQYF. DNA for the CDR3: TGTGCCATCTCAGCGGGGCAGGAAGAGACCCAGTACTTC.

Here the CDR3 DNA reads TGCAGTGCTAGAATGGGGGGGGCTAGGGAGACCCAGTACTTC. This sequence encodes CSARMGGARETQYF. This rearrangement joins TRBV20-1 to TRBJ2-5; tentative D call: TRBD2 (7 bases). The ends were cut back, 2 bases at V and 5 bases at J, with 15 bases in the middle. The CDR3 consists of 14 residues. Germline V gene lookup returns CDR1 DFQATT and CDR2 SNEGSKA (reference sequence).

This clonotype occurred a few times. This rearrangement joins TRBV9 to TRBJ2-7, with 8 bases matching TRBD1. The J segment lost 6 bases and the V segment lost 0 bases, leaving 2 bases of the junction unmatched. This CDR3 has 13 residues. In germline, CDR1 is SGDLS, CDR2 YYNGEE. The CDR3 coding sequence is TGTGCCAGCAGCGTAGGGACAGGGAGCGAGCAGTACTTC. Translation: CASSVGTGSEQYF.

This chain joins TRBV10-3 and TRBJ1-6; D uncertain. This CDR3 spans 16 amino acids. Trimming stripped 0 bases from V and 9 bases from J, with 15 bases between. Germline V CDR1 and CDR2: ENHRY, SYGVKD. The CDR3 nucleotides are TGTGCCATCAGTGAGTCGGGTAGGCCTGGTGGTTCACCCCTCCACTTT. It codes for CAISESGRPGGSPLHF.

This clonotype appeared a few times. CDR3 DNA sequence: TGTGCCAGCAGCTCGGACGGAGATTCACCCCTCCACTTT. Protein sequence: CASSSDGDSPLHF. The genes are TRBV7-7 and TRBJ1-6; no definite D call. Germline V gene lookup returns CDR1 SSHAT and CDR2 FNYEAQ (reference sequence). There are 13 residues in the CDR3. Trimming removed 4 bases from V and 8 bases from J, with 9 bases in between.

This chain uses TRBV5-4 with TRBJ2-1, with 9 bases lining up with TRBD2. The CDR3 totals 13 residues. Losses at the gene ends were 4 bases for V and 10 bases for J; bases not matched to a gene: 6. CDR1 is SGHNT and CDR2 is YYREEE in the germline V gene (reference sequence). DNA of the CDR3: TGTGCCAGCAGCCCGTTGAGCGGGGGGGAGCAGTTCTTC. This translates into CASSPLSGGEQFF.

V usage is TRBV11-3 and J usage is TRBJ2-7; the match to TRBD1 covers 11 bases. The germline gives CDR1 SGHNT, CDR2 YENEEA. Germline trimming cut 5 bases from V and 3 bases from J; bases unmatched to any gene: 3. This CDR3 region has 14 residues. CDR3 amino acids: CASSAGTGGYEQYF. DNA of the CDR3: TGTGCCAGCAGCGCCGGGACAGGGGGCTACGAGCAGTACTTC.

This clonotype was recorded once. The chain employs TRBV7-9 and TRBJ2-3; the match to TRBD2 covers 11 bases. After removal of 7 bases from V and 7 bases from J, the junction contained 7 bases not matched to a gene. This CDR3 has 14 amino acids. CDR1 and CDR2 from the germline V gene are SEHNR and FQNEAQ (reference sequence). The CDR3 here is CASTLAGGFHTQYF. CDR3 in DNA: TGTGCCAGCACCCTAGCGGGGGGATTTCATACGCAGTATTTT.